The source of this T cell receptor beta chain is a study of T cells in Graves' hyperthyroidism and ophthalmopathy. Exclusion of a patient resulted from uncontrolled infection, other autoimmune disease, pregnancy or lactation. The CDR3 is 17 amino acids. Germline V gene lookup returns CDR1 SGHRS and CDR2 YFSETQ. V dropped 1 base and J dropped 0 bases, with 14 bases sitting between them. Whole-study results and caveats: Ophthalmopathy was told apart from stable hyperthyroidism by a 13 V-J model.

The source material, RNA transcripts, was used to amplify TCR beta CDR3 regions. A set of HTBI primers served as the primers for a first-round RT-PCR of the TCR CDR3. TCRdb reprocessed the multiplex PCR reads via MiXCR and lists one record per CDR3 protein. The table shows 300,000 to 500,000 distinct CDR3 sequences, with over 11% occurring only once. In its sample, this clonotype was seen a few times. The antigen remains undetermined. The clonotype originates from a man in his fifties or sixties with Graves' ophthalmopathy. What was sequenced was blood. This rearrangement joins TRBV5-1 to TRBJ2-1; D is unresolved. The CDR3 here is CASSLFRQSSSYNEQFF. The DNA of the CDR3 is TGCGCCAGCAGCTTGTTTAGACAATCTAGCTCCTACAATGAGCAGTTCTTC.